The next 31 T cell receptor beta chains were all read from a single sample in a study of blood T cell repertoires in COVID-19. Produced via immunoSEQ multiplex PCR; TCRdb's table is partial and in-frame only. This sample has a few hundred thousand clones, with approximately 84% found just once. Source material: peripheral blood. The source is a human donor in a cohort sampled during active COVID-19.

The J gene is TRBJ1-4, the V gene TRBV28, with D possibly TRBD1 on 6 matching bases. Germline-derived CDR1 and CDR2 are MDHEN and SYDVKM. The length of the CDR3 is 15 residues. V was shortened by 1 base and J by 8 bases, with 14 bases between the two germline ends. CDR3 region: CASSLLGTIGEKLFF. CDR3 nucleotide sequence: TGTGCCAGCAGTTTATTGGGGACAATAGGCGAAAAACTGTTTTTT.

The V gene is TRBV5-4, the J gene TRBJ1-1, with 8 bases lining up with TRBD1. J gave up 3 bases and V 4 bases, and 8 bases lay outside the gene matches. The CDR3 spans 15 residues. The germline V gene has CDR1 SGHNT and CDR2 YYREEE (reference sequence). CDR3 in DNA: TGTGCCAGCAGCCCCCCCGGACAGGGCTACACTGAAGCTTTCTTT. Protein sequence: CASSPPGQGYTEAFF.

This chain connects TRBV18 to TRBJ1-4; no firm D call. Per germline, CDR1 KGHSH and CDR2 LQKENI. The V and J ends lost 4 bases and 6 bases respectively, with 9 bases between them. The CDR3 length is 13 residues. The CDR3 bases are TGTGCCAGCTCACGCGGGTACTATGAAAAACTGTTTTTT. Protein product: CASSRGYYEKLFF.

This clone is a singleton in its sample. The chain couples TRBV28 to TRBJ2-2; 9 bases line up with TRBD1. The CDR3 totals 17 residues. From germline, CDR1 is MDHEN and CDR2 SYDVKM. J was trimmed by 4 bases and V by 5 bases; bases with no gene match: 11. The CDR3 loop reads CASSPGRQGGCTGELFF. DNA of the CDR3: TGTGCCAGCAGTCCCGGACGACAGGGGGGCTGCACCGGGGAGCTGTTTTTT.

This clone appeared a single time. This chain connects TRBV11-2 to TRBJ2-2; TRBD1 is a possible D gene (6 bases). CDR1 SGHAT and CDR2 FQNNGV come from the germline V gene. CDR3 length equals 17 residues. Trimming cost V 4 bases and J 1 base, with 16 bases left between them. Written as DNA, the CDR3 is TGTGCCAGCAGCTCTATCTATACAGGGAGGAACACCGGGGAGCTGTTTTTT. Translation: CASSSIYTGRNTGELFF.

This chain uses TRBV28 with TRBJ1-2; no firm D call. The length of the CDR3 is 13 residues. The V end was cut by 6 bases, the J end by 6 bases, with 14 bases between. Germline loops: CDR1 MDHEN, CDR2 SYDVKM. CDR3 DNA: TGTGCCAGCAGGTCTCCTCCTCCCGATGGCTACACCTTC. Protein sequence: CASRSPPPDGYTF.

This clone was seen a single time. This chain joins TRBV18 and TRBJ2-2; 12 bases line up with TRBD2. V shed 1 base and J 3 bases; nucleotides not matched to a gene: 3. The germline V gene has CDR1 KGHSH and CDR2 LQKENI. The CDR3 loop spans 17 amino acids. This CDR3 reads CASSPRLAGDYTGELFF. DNA of the CDR3: TGTGCCAGCTCACCACGACTAGCGGGAGATTACACCGGGGAGCTGTTTTTT.

This chain connects TRBV5-5 to TRBJ1-5, with 7 bases that match TRBD1. The CDR3 runs to 16 residues. The germline gives CDR1 SGHKS, CDR2 YYEKEE (reference sequence). V lost 4 bases and J lost 4; bases outside the gene matches: 11. CDR3 coding DNA: TGTGCCAGCAGCCGCGGGGGGACAGAGCAAAATCAGCCCCAGCATTTT. This codes for CASSRGGTEQNQPQHF.

CDR3 nucleotides: TGTGCCAGTGGAGGACTAGCGCGCAATGAGCAGTTCTTC. Translating gives CASGGLARNEQFF. The V and J genes are TRBV19 and TRBJ2-1; 9 bases are a match to TRBD2. Germline V lookup: CDR1 LNHDA, CDR2 SQIVND (reference sequence). J gave up 6 bases and V 8 bases, and 5 bases lay outside the gene matches. The CDR3 extends over 13 amino acids.

The chain links TRBV2 to TRBJ2-7, with a weak D call TRBD2 (5 bases). Germline CDR1 is SNHLY and CDR2 is FYNNEI. V dropped 3 bases and J dropped 4 bases, with 19 bases sitting between them. The CDR3 totals 16 residues. This CDR3 reads CASSERELPNLYEQYF. CDR3 coding DNA: TGTGCCAGCAGTGAGAGGGAACTCCCTAACCTTTACGAGCAGTACTTC.

The chain has TRBV28 and TRBJ1-2; 7 nucleotides agree with TRBD1. The V and J ends lost 5 bases and 8 bases, in that order; junction bases with no gene match: 17. The CDR3 spans 16 residues. CDR1 is MDHEN, CDR2 SYDVKM, per germline. CDR3 in amino acids: CASSPRRSGGYKGYTF. CDR3 coding DNA: TGTGCCAGCAGTCCCCGTAGGTCAGGGGGTTATAAAGGCTACACCTTC.

The chain carries TRBV7-2 and TRBJ1-3; D remains unclear. In germline, CDR1 is SGHTA, CDR2 FQGNSA. The CDR3 length is 15 residues. Trimming took 2 bases from V and 0 from J, leaving 8 bases between them. The CDR3 loop is CASSLRISSGNTIYF. CDR3 sequence (DNA): TGTGCCAGCAGCTTACGTATCAGCTCTGGAAACACCATATATTTT.

The gene calls are TRBV5-6 and TRBJ1-5; D may be TRBD1 (6 bases). CDR3 length: 14 residues. CDR1 is SGHDT, CDR2 YYEEEE, per germline. V lost 2 bases and J lost 3, with 9 bases in between. The DNA of the CDR3 is TGTGCCAGCAGCTTACAGGGAATCAATCAGCCCCAGCATTTT. It yields the protein CASSLQGINQPQHF.

This clone occurred a few times. The chain uses TRBV7-2 and TRBJ1-2; TRBD1 aligns across 7 bases. CDR3 length: 13 residues. Trimming cost V 3 bases and J 4 bases; bases outside gene matches: 2. Looked up from germline, CDR1 is SGHTA and CDR2 is FQGNSA. The CDR3 nucleotides are TGTGCCAGCAGCTTGGACAGGAGCTATGGCTACACCTTC. Its protein is CASSLDRSYGYTF.

J is TRBJ2-5 and V is TRBV20-1, with unresolved D. From germline, CDR1 is DFQATT and CDR2 SNEGSKA (reference sequence). The CDR3 spans 13 residues. V dropped 3 bases and J dropped 4 bases, with 12 bases sitting between them. The CDR3 DNA reads as TGCAGTGCTAGTGTGATAACTGGAGAGACCCAGTACTTC. Its protein is CSASVITGETQYF.

The gene calls are TRBV7-2 and TRBJ1-3; TRBD1 might be the D (5 bases). There are 16 residues in the CDR3. The ends were cut back, 2 bases at V and 0 bases at J, with 11 bases in the middle. Germline values: CDR1 SGHTA, CDR2 FQGNSA. CDR3 sequence (DNA): TGTGCCAGCAGCTTAAGCAGGGTTAGCTCTGGAAACACCATATATTTT. Translation gives CASSLSRVSSGNTIYF.

The chain couples TRBV7-8 to TRBJ2-2; tentative D call: TRBD1 (5 bases). This CDR3 has 15 residues. CDR1 and CDR2 (germline): SGHVS, FQNEAQ. Trimming pared 4 bases from V and 1 base from J, leaving 10 bases between. CDR3 in amino acids: CASSSLQGNTGELFF. In nucleotides, the CDR3 is TGTGCCAGCAGCTCTCTCCAGGGGAACACCGGGGAGCTGTTTTTT.

The genes are TRBV4-2 and TRBJ2-2, with 7 bases aligning to TRBD2. After removal of 7 bases from V and 4 bases from J, the junction contained 15 bases not matched to a gene. The CDR3 runs 17 residues. Per the germline V gene, CDR1 is LGHNA and CDR2 is YNFKEQ. CDR3 region: CASTRFLREGSTGELFF. The CDR3 coding sequence is TGTGCCAGCACCCGTTTCCTCAGGGAGGGGAGCACCGGGGAGCTGTTTTTT.

The chain couples TRBV28 to TRBJ1-2; possible D gene TRBD1, 6 bases. Per the germline V gene, CDR1 is MDHEN and CDR2 is SYDVKM. Trimming took 6 bases from V and 2 from J, leaving 13 bases between them. The length of the CDR3 is 14 residues. The CDR3 DNA is TGTGCCAGCAGCCCCCCGGACAGAAACTATGGCTACACCTTC. It translates to CASSPPDRNYGYTF.

The chain recombines TRBV2 with TRBJ2-1; TRBD2 agrees at 7 bases. The CDR3 runs to 16 residues. The ends lost 5 bases at V and 8 bases at J; junction bases unmatched: 15. In germline, CDR1 is SNHLY, CDR2 FYNNEI. CDR3 loop: CASSSRRAGPRHEQFF. The CDR3, as DNA: TGTGCCAGCAGTAGTCGACGAGCGGGACCAAGACATGAGCAGTTCTTC.

With regard to this clone: Sequence at one end of the junction differs from germline and may be a read error. This rearrangement joins TRBV7-7 to TRBJ2-5; 13 bases map to TRBD2. Per the germline V gene, CDR1 is SSHAT and CDR2 is FNYEAQ (reference sequence). The CDR3 spans 16 residues. This chain's CDR3 is CASSFGTSGEEETQYF. DNA of the CDR3: TGTGCTAGCAGCTTCGGGACTAGCGGGGAAGAAGAGACCCAGTACTTC.

This clone was detected only a few times. J is TRBJ1-5 and V is TRBV18; a weak D match, TRBD1 (5 bases). V shed 3 bases and J shed 1 base, with 7 bases lying between them. Germline CDR1 is KGHSH and CDR2 is LQKENI. The CDR3 is 14 amino acids. The DNA of the CDR3 is TGTGCCAGCTCACCCGGACAAAGCAATCAGCCCCAGCATTTT. This codes for CASSPGQSNQPQHF. Using reference TRBV18 and TRBJ1-5 for the parts outside the CDR3, the full variable domain is NAGVMQNPRHLVRRRGQEARLRCSPMKGHSHVYWYRQLPEEGLKFMVYLQKENIIDESGMPKERFSAEFPKEGPSILRIQQVVRGDSAAYFCASSPGQSNQPQHFGDGTRLSIL.

The chain links TRBV18 to TRBJ2-7; the D gene is possibly TRBD2 (5 bases). Trimming cost V 0 bases and J 0 bases, with 12 bases left between them. The CDR3 sequence is 16 residues long. Germline-derived CDR1 and CDR2 are KGHSH and LQKENI. The CDR3 nucleotides read TGTGCCAGCTCACCACCCACCAGCGGCCTCTCCTACGAGCAGTACTTC. Translation: CASSPPTSGLSYEQYF. Complete variable domain (other parts from reference TRBV18 and TRBJ2-7): NAGVMQNPRHLVRRRGQEARLRCSPMKGHSHVYWYRQLPEEGLKFMVYLQKENIIDESGMPKERFSAEFPKEGPSILRIQQVVRGDSAAYFCASSPPTSGLSYEQYFGPGTRLTVT.

This clone occurred a few times. The chain joins TRBV5-5 to TRBJ1-1, with D possibly being TRBD1 (5 bases). Trimming took 1 base from V and 6 from J, leaving 13 bases between them. The V gene's germline CDR1 is SGHKS and CDR2 YYEKEE (reference sequence). This CDR3 is 14 amino acids long. The CDR3 region is CASSLWAGTAEAFF. The CDR3 DNA reads as TGTGCCAGCAGCTTGTGGGCGGGGACCGCTGAAGCTTTCTTT.

This chain connects TRBV6-5 to TRBJ1-2; 8 bases agree with TRBD1. In germline, CDR1 is MNHEY, CDR2 SVGAGI. V was pared by 6 bases and J by 3 bases, with 3 bases of the junction left unmatched. There are 13 residues in the CDR3. The DNA of the CDR3 is TGTGCCAGCAGGCCGGGACAGGACTATGGCTACACCTTC. This codes for CASRPGQDYGYTF.

The chain joins TRBV19 to TRBJ2-7, with a weak D call TRBD2 (8 bases). The V end was cut by 8 bases, the J end by 6 bases, with 20 bases between. CDR1 and CDR2 (germline): LNHDA, SQIVND (reference sequence). This CDR3 has 14 amino acids. CDR3 coding DNA: TGTGCCAGTTCCGGGAGGGGGCAGTCGGGCGAGCAGTACTTC. As protein: CASSGRGQSGEQYF.

This chain links TRBV18 with TRBJ2-1; TRBD2 agrees at 14 bases. CDR1 KGHSH and CDR2 LQKENI come from the germline V gene. The CDR3 has 16 residues. V lost 4 bases to trimming and J lost 9 bases; unmatched junction nucleotides: 8. The CDR3 is CASSRGLAGEYGEQFF. The CDR3, as DNA: TGTGCCAGCTCACGGGGACTAGCGGGAGAATACGGTGAGCAGTTCTTC.

V is TRBV5-8 and J is TRBJ1-6, with 7 bases that match TRBD1. Germline trimming cut 4 bases from V and 6 bases from J; bases unmatched to any gene: 7. CDR1 is SGHTS, CDR2 YDEGEE, per germline. This CDR3 is 15 amino acids long. The CDR3 DNA follows: TGTGCCAGCAGCCCTCAGGACAGGCCTAATTCACCCCTCCACTTT. It codes for CASSPQDRPNSPLHF. Supplemented by reference TRBV5-8 and TRBJ1-6, the full variable domain reads EAGVTQSPTHLIKTRGQQATLRCSPISGHTSVYWYQQALGLGLQFLLWYDEGEERNRGNFPPRFSGRQFPNYSSELNVNALELEDSALYLCASSPQDRPNSPLHFGNGTRLTVT.

The rearrangement uses TRBV5-1 and TRBJ1-3, with D maybe TRBD1 (5 bases). The V end lost 3 bases, the J end lost 0 bases, and 13 bases lay between the germline ends. The CDR3 consists of 16 residues. Germline CDR1 SGHRS, CDR2 YFSETQ. DNA of the CDR3: TGCGCCAGCAGCTCACACCAGGGAATCTCTGGAAACACCATATATTTT. This codes for CASSSHQGISGNTIYF.

CDR3 region: CASSLTSGSAETQYF. As DNA, the CDR3 is TGTGCCAGCAGCTTGACTAGCGGGAGCGCGGAGACCCAGTACTTC. The chain has TRBV11-1 and TRBJ2-5; 12 bases agree with TRBD2. The germline gives CDR1 SGHAT, CDR2 FQDESV (reference sequence). The V segment lost 3 bases and the J segment 5 bases; nucleotides outside the gene matches: 4. This CDR3 has 15 residues.

The rearrangement uses TRBV18 and TRBJ1-3; no firm D call. Trimming pared 0 bases from V and 3 bases from J, leaving 6 bases between. The CDR3 totals 14 residues. The V gene's germline CDR1 is KGHSH and CDR2 LQKENI. CDR3 sequence (DNA): TGTGCCAGCTCACCACCGAACGGTGGAAACACCATATATTTT. As protein: CASSPPNGGNTIYF.